One TCR beta chain is described in this entry. The sample carries other DNA sequences with the same CDR3. The data stem from a study of cytomegalovirus exposure and HLA in healthy donors. Turning to the study itself: The Caucasian-associated ancestry cluster contained 75% to 85% of the approximately 430 genotyped donors.

Germline assignment: CDR1 SNHLY and CDR2 FYNNEI. CDR3 length equals 15 residues. V dropped 6 bases and J dropped 4; count of bases not matched to a gene: 6. The PCR was carried out with 60 Vbeta primers and 13 Jbeta primers. TCRdb's table, derived via immunoSEQ multiplex PCR, lists solely in-frame clones and lacks some. The repertoire holds about 130,000 clones, with 75% as singletons. Sequenced input: PBMCs. The chain combines TRBV2 with TRBJ1-5; 10 bases line up with TRBD1. The receptor was isolated from a man younger than 40 in good health and CMV-seronegative. In DNA, the CDR3 is TGTGCCAGCAGCCTTTCGGACAGGGGGAATCAGCCCCAGCATTTT. This gives the protein CASSLSDRGNQPQHF.